The rows below give T cell receptor beta chains drawn from one sample of a study of radiation and T cells in renal cell carcinoma. Libraries were prepared by immunoSEQ multiplex PCR; TCRdb keeps only in-frame clonotypes and omits some of them. The sample includes roughly 130,000 clones, roughly four fifths of them seen just once. Sequences were derived from blood, sampled from a patient whose treatment included radiotherapy and nephrectomy. The source is a woman aged 55 to 70 with renal cell carcinoma. CDR3s include the opening cysteine and the closing phenylalanine or tryptophan. Fields, in order: J gene, clone size, V gene, CDR3 protein. Part of the rows lack a size; the others show once, few, many or a class for expanded clones.

TRBJ1-1 NA TRBV5-1 CASSLEQGAGTEAFF
TRBJ2-1 NA TRBV27 CASSFWGGEQFF
TRBJ2-4 NA TRBV28 CASSLDGARAKNIQYF
TRBJ1-2 NA TRBV28 CASSPTGGVHYGYTF
TRBJ2-1 NA TRBV6-5 CASSYMGIYNEQFF
TRBJ1-4 NA TRBV28 CASSFHFTHEKLFF
TRBJ2-7 NA TRBV5-1 CASSSATGLEQYF
TRBJ2-3 NA TRBV7-3 CASSLRGGLAETDTQYF
TRBJ1-4 NA TRBV10-2 CASSESLSPPGEKLFF
TRBJ2-4 NA TRBV27 CASSPQTGGQNIQYF
TRBJ2-5 NA TRBV5-4 CASSLGGREDETQYF
TRBJ2-5 few TRBV7-9 CASSLGQETQYF
TRBJ1-2 NA TRBV6-6 CASTENYGYTF
TRBJ1-5 NA TRBV28 CASSFSVVGGQPQHF
TRBJ1-5 NA TRBV2 CASSGDGGNQPQHF
TRBJ2-7 NA TRBV5-1 CASSPGSYEQYF
TRBJ2-2 NA TRBV5-4 CASSSGTATGELFF
TRBJ1-5 NA TRBV2 CASRNTARGNQPQHF
TRBJ1-1 NA TRBV28 CASRRPPRNTEAFF
TRBJ1-2 NA TRBV6-5 CASRPGGQAYYGYTF
TRBJ1-2 NA TRBV6-5 CASSYSTSLGYTF
TRBJ2-7 NA TRBV6-1 CASLRGYGEQYF
TRBJ2-5 NA TRBV6-5 CASSPGGHQETQYF
TRBJ2-7 NA TRBV19 CASSYTGGFPYEQYF
TRBJ2-2 NA TRBV5-4 CASSLRAANTGELFF